A single sample gave rise to the 22 T cell receptor beta chains below, sequenced in a study of blood T cell repertoires in COVID-19. The data were produced by immunoSEQ multiplex PCR, yet TCRdb's version contains in-frame clones alone and is incomplete. The data contain a few hundred thousand clones, roughly 87% of them seen just once; the ten biggest clones take up approximately 0.99%. Sequencing input: PBMCs or T cells enriched from blood (not recorded which). Receptors originate from a woman under 40 who had recovered from COVID-19.

This sequence joins TRBV18 and TRBJ1-2; no reliable D call. V lost 2 bases to trimming and J lost 4 bases, with 20 bases between them. The germline V gene encodes CDR1 KGHSH and CDR2 LQKENI. CDR3 size: 17 residues. Here the CDR3 DNA reads TGTGCCAGCTCACCAACCGAACCGGTCGGTGGCGGCTATGGCTACACCTTC. Translation: CASSPTEPVGGGYGYTF.

This sequence joins TRBV28 and TRBJ1-4, with 8 bases identical to TRBD1. Germline values: CDR1 MDHEN, CDR2 SYDVKM. V trimming: 3 bases; J trimming: 8 bases; junction bases outside the gene matches: 8. The CDR3 has 15 amino acids. CDR3 DNA: TGTGCCAGCAGTTTGATTGGACAGGGAAGCGAAAAACTGTTTTTT. Protein sequence: CASSLIGQGSEKLFF.

This chain's CDR3 is CASSRLTENYGYTF. DNA for the CDR3: TGTGCCAGCAGCCGCTTGACAGAAAACTATGGCTACACCTTC. The rearrangement uses TRBV3-1 (or the pseudogene TRBV3-2) and TRBJ1-2, with D perhaps TRBD1 (5 bases). This CDR3 is built from 14 residues. Trimming shortened V by 4 bases and J by 2 bases, and 11 bases separated the two germline ends. CDR1 LGHDT and CDR2 YNNKEL come from the germline V gene (reference sequence).

The chain couples TRBV27 to TRBJ2-7; D is possibly TRBD1 (6 bases). The V end was cut by 6 bases, the J end by 0 bases, with 21 bases between. This CDR3 has 17 residues. Germline CDR1 MNHEY, CDR2 SMNVEV (reference sequence). CDR3 sequence (DNA): TGTGCCAGCAGCGGGCGGCCGACTCCGGGACACTCCTACGAGCAGTACTTC. It is translated as CASSGRPTPGHSYEQYF.

The rearrangement joins TRBV5-1 to TRBJ2-7; 8 bases match TRBD1. V lost 4 bases and J lost 0; bases outside the gene matches: 6. The CDR3 runs 15 residues. Germline-derived CDR1 and CDR2 are SGHRS and YFSETQ. The CDR3 here is CASSIDRGISYEQYF. The DNA for the CDR3 is TGCGCCAGCAGCATTGACAGGGGAATCTCCTACGAGCAGTACTTC.

The rearrangement joins TRBV5-1 to TRBJ1-6; D possibly corresponds to TRBD1 (6 bases). The ends were cut back, 1 base at V and 8 bases at J, with 10 bases in the middle. CDR1 and CDR2 (germline): SGHRS, YFSETQ. The CDR3 has 14 residues. In DNA, the CDR3 is TGCGCCAGCAGCTTGACAGGGAGGGATTCACCCCTCCACTTT. As protein: CASSLTGRDSPLHF.

The chain combines TRBV5-1 with TRBJ1-1, with D possibly TRBD1 on 6 matching bases. The ends were cut back, 0 bases at V and 4 bases at J, with 13 bases in the middle. Germline V lookup: CDR1 SGHRS, CDR2 YFSETQ. This CDR3 contains 15 residues. CDR3 DNA: TGCGCCAGCAGCTTGGATACCACAGGGTCCACTGAAGCTTTCTTT. Amino acids: CASSLDTTGSTEAFF.

The chain carries TRBV27 and TRBJ1-2; D is uncertain. Trimming stripped 0 bases from V and 4 bases from J, with 6 bases between. The CDR3 contains 13 residues. The germline V gene has CDR1 MNHEY and CDR2 SMNVEV (reference sequence). CDR3 region: CASSLSSTYGYTF. The DNA for the CDR3 is TGTGCCAGCAGTTTATCTTCTACCTATGGCTACACCTTC.

J is TRBJ1-2 and V is TRBV5-6; a weak D match, TRBD1 (5 bases). The V end was cut by 4 bases, the J end by 8 bases, with 18 bases between. This CDR3 comprises 14 residues. In germline, CDR1 is SGHDT, CDR2 YYEEEE. The CDR3 DNA follows: TGTGCCAGCAGCGACACAGGAGCCTTTCCCGGCTACACCTTC. It codes for CASSDTGAFPGYTF. The variable domain in full, completed from reference TRBV5-6 and TRBJ1-2, reads DAGVTQSPTHLIKTRGQQVTLRCSPKSGHDTVSWYQQALGQGPQFIFQYYEEEERQRGNFPDRFSGHQFPNYSSELNVNALLLGDSALYLCASSDTGAFPGYTFGSGTRLTVV.

This chain connects TRBV6-6 to TRBJ2-7; tentative D call: TRBD2 (6 bases). CDR3 length: 14 residues. V lost 0 bases and J lost 6, with 12 bases in between. Looked up from germline, CDR1 is MNHNY and CDR2 is SVGAGI (reference sequence). CDR3 protein: CASSYSTAGTEQYF. As DNA, the CDR3 is TGTGCCAGCAGTTACTCGACCGCGGGGACCGAGCAGTACTTC.

The genes are TRBV5-1 and TRBJ2-1, with 16 positions matching TRBD2. Unmatched junction bases numbered 7, after V lost 4 bases and J lost 9 bases. This CDR3 has 16 residues. CDR1 and CDR2 from the germline V gene are SGHRS and YFSETQ. The CDR3 here is CASSLGTSGGDSEQFF. The CDR3 coding sequence is TGCGCCAGCAGCCTCGGGACTAGCGGGGGGGATAGTGAGCAGTTCTTC.

This clone was observed a handful of times. Other DNA sequences of this sample code for an identical CDR3. The chain has TRBV7-2 and TRBJ1-5; no reliable D call. V lost 2 bases and J lost 4, with 6 bases in between. Looked up from germline, CDR1 is SGHTA and CDR2 is FQGNSA. This CDR3 is built from 13 residues. CDR3 nucleotides: TGTGCCAGCAGCTTAACGGGGAATCAGCCCCAGCATTTT. It encodes CASSLTGNQPQHF.

J is TRBJ2-1 and V is TRBV28; no clear D. Between the trimmed V and J ends, which lost 2 bases and 4 bases, there was a span of 9 bases. The CDR3 sequence is 14 residues long. Germline V gene data show CDR1 as MDHEN and CDR2 as SYDVKM. The CDR3 sequence is CASSLPTFYNEQFF. The DNA of the CDR3 is TGTGCCAGCAGTTTACCGACATTTTACAATGAGCAGTTCTTC.

The chain employs TRBV5-8 and TRBJ1-2; tentatively, D is TRBD1 (6 bases). Germline loops: CDR1 SGHTS, CDR2 YDEGEE. The CDR3 runs 14 residues. The V end was cut by 6 bases, the J end by 1 base, with 13 bases between. CDR3 region: CASTFTGRNYGYTF. CDR3 in DNA: TGTGCCAGCACTTTCACAGGGCGTAACTATGGCTACACCTTC.

This clone was recorded only once. The chain carries TRBV28 and TRBJ2-5, with 8 bases matching TRBD2. The CDR3 consists of 15 residues. Losses at the gene ends were 3 bases for V and 4 bases for J; bases not matched to a gene: 7. CDR1 and CDR2 from the germline V gene are MDHEN and SYDVKM. This CDR3 is CASSFTGGKLETQYF. CDR3 nucleotide sequence: TGTGCCAGCAGTTTCACGGGGGGGAAATTAGAGACCCAGTACTTC.

The rearrangement uses TRBV19 and TRBJ1-6; D gene uncertain. Germline-derived CDR1 and CDR2 are LNHDA and SQIVND (reference sequence). Trimming removed 3 bases at V and 10 bases at J, with 13 bases between. The CDR3 sequence is 14 residues long. This CDR3 is CASSIDTTGSPLHF. The CDR3, as DNA: TGTGCCAGTAGTATCGACACCACGGGATCACCCCTCCACTTT. Supplemented by reference TRBV19 and TRBJ1-6, the full variable domain reads DGGITQSPKYLFRKEGQNVTLSCEQNLNHDAMYWYRQDPGQGLRLIYYSQIVNDFQKGDIAEGYSVSREKKESFPLTVTSAQKNPTAFYLCASSIDTTGSPLHFGNGTRLTVT.

The gene calls are TRBV7-6 and TRBJ2-7, with D hard to call. This CDR3 spans 13 amino acids. Per germline, CDR1 SGHVS and CDR2 FNYEAQ. The ends were cut back, 1 base at V and 5 bases at J, with 9 bases in the middle. Here the CDR3 DNA reads TGTGCCAGCAGCTTAGGTCCCTCGGACGAGCAGTACTTC. Its protein is CASSLGPSDEQYF. The variable domain in full, completed from reference TRBV7-6 and TRBJ2-7, reads GAGVSQSPRYKVTKRGQDVALRCDPISGHVSLYWYRQALGQGPEFLTYFNYEAQQDKSGLPNDRFSAERPEGSISTLTIQRTEQRDSAMYRCASSLGPSDEQYFGPGTRLTVT.

The chain links TRBV11-2 to TRBJ2-2; perhaps TRBD1 as D (6 bases). The germline V gene encodes CDR1 SGHAT and CDR2 FQNNGV. The CDR3 consists of 14 residues. Trimming removed 3 bases from V and 4 bases from J, with 9 bases in between. CDR3 amino acids: CASSFQGTTGELFF. As DNA, the CDR3 is TGTGCCAGCAGCTTTCAGGGGACCACCGGGGAGCTGTTTTTT. The variable domain in full, completed from reference TRBV11-2 and TRBJ2-2, reads EAGVAQSPRYKIIEKRQSVAFWCNPISGHATLYWYQQILGQGPKLLIQFQNNGVVDDSQLPKDRFSAERLKGVDSTLKIQPAKLEDSAVYLCASSFQGTTGELFFGEGSRLTVL.

This clone has only a few counts. The V gene is TRBV7-9, the J gene TRBJ1-1; D not resolved. Germline V gives CDR1 SEHNR, CDR2 FQNEAQ (reference sequence). The V end lost 7 bases, the J end lost 1 base, and 10 bases lay between the germline ends. The CDR3 loop spans 13 amino acids. The CDR3 is CASMRAPNTEAFF. The CDR3 nucleotides are TGTGCCAGCATGCGGGCGCCGAACACTGAAGCTTTCTTT.

The rearrangement joins TRBV6-5 to TRBJ2-7; the match to TRBD2 covers 7 bases. This CDR3 region has 12 residues. Germline trimming cut 5 bases from V and 6 bases from J; bases unmatched to any gene: 4. Per the germline V gene, CDR1 is MNHEY and CDR2 is SVGAGI. The CDR3, as DNA: TGTGCCAGCAGTCCAAGGGAGGGCGAGCAGTACTTC. Encoded protein: CASSPREGEQYF.

To note about this clone: One end of the junction does not line up with germline, which may come from a read error. The V gene is TRBV2, the J gene TRBJ2-3; 9 bases align to TRBD1. The CDR3 runs to 15 residues. Germline-derived CDR1 and CDR2 are SNHLY and FYNNEI. The CDR3 DNA is TGTGCCAGCACTGAACAGGGGGCAAGGAAAGATACGCAGTATTTT. This translates into CASTEQGARKDTQYF.

The CDR3 sequence is CATSDRSSYEQYF. As DNA, the CDR3 is TGTGCCACCAGTGATAGGAGCTCCTACGAGCAGTACTTC. The genes are TRBV24-1 and TRBJ2-7; D unresolved. Germline-derived CDR1 and CDR2 are KGHDR and SFDVKD. The V end lost 3 bases, the J end lost 0 bases, and 5 bases lay between the germline ends. The CDR3 extends over 13 amino acids.